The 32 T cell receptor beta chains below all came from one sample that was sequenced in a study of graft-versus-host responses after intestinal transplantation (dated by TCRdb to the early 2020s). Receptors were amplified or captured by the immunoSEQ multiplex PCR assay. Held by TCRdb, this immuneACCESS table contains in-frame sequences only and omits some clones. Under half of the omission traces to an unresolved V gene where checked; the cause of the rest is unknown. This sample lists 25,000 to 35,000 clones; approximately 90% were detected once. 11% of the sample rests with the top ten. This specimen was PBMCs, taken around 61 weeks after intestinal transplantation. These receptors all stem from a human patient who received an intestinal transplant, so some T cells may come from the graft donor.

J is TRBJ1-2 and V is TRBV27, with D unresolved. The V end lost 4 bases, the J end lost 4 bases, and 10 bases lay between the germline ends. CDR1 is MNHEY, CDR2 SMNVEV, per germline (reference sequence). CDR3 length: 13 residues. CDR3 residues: CASSYTGSYGYTF. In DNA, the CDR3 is TGTGCCAGCAGTTATACGGGGAGCTATGGCTACACCTTC.

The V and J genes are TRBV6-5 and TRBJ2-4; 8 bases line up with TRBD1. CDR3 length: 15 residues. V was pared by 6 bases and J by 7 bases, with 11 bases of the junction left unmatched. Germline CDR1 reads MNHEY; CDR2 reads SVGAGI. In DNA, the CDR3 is TGTGCCAGCAGCCCTATCAGGGGGCGTTTTAACATTCAGTACTTC. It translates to CASSPIRGRFNIQYF.

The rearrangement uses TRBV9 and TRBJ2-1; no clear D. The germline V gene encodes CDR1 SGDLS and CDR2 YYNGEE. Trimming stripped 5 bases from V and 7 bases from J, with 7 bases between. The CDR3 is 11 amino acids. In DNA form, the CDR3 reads TGTGCCAGCAGTACTGGGAATGAGCAGTTCTTC. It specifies CASSTGNEQFF.

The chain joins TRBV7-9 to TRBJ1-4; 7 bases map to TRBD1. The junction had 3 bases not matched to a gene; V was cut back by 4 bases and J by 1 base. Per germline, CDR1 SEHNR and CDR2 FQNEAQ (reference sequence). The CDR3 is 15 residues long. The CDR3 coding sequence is TGTGCCAGCAGCTACTGGACAGGAACTAATGAAAAACTGTTTTTT. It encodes CASSYWTGTNEKLFF. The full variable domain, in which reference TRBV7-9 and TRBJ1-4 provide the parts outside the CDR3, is DTGVSQNPRHKITKRGQNVTFRCDPISEHNRLYWYRQTLGQGPEFLTYFQNEAQLEKSRLLSDRFSAERPKGSFSTLEIQRTEQGDSAMYLCASSYWTGTNEKLFFGSGTQLSVL.

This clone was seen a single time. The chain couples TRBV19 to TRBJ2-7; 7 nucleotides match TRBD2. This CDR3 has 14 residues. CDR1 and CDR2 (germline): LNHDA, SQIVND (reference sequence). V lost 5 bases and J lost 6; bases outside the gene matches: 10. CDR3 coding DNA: TGTGCCAGTAGTCGGATGGCGGGAGCCTCCGAGCAGTACTTC. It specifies CASSRMAGASEQYF.

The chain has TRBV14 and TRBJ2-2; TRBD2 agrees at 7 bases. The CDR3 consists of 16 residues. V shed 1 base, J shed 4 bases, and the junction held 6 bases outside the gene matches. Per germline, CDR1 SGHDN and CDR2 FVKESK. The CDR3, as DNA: TGTGCCAGCAGCCAAGTTGGGGCGGGAGCCACCGGGGAGCTGTTTTTT. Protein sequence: CASSQVGAGATGELFF. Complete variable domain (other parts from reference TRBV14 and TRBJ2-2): EAGVTQFPSHSVIEKGQTVTLRCDPISGHDNLYWYRRVMGKEIKFLLHFVKESKQDESGMPNNRFLAERTGGTYSTLKVQPAELEDSGVYFCASSQVGAGATGELFFGEGSRLTVL.

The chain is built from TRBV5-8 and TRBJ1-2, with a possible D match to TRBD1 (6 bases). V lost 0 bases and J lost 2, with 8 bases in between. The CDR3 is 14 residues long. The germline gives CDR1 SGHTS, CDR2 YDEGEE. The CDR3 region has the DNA TGTGCCAGCAGCTTGGACAGGGCGAACTATGGCTACACCTTC. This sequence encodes CASSLDRANYGYTF.

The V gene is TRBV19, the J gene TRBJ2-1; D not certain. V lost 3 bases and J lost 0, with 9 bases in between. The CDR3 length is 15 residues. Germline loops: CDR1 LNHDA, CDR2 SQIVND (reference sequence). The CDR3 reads CASSISVLSYNEQFF. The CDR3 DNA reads TGTGCCAGTAGTATCTCCGTCCTCTCCTACAATGAGCAGTTCTTC.

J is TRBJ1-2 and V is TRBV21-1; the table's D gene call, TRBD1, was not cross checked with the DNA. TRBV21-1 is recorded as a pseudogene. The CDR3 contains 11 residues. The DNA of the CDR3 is TGTGCCAGCCTTCAGGGGTATGGCTACACCTTC. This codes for CASLQGYGYTF.

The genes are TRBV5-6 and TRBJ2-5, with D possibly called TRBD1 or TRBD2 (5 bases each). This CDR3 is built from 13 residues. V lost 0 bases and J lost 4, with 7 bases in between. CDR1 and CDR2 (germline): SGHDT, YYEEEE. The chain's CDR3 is CASSLEGRETQYF. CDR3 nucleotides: TGTGCCAGCAGCTTGGAGGGGAGAGAGACCCAGTACTTC.

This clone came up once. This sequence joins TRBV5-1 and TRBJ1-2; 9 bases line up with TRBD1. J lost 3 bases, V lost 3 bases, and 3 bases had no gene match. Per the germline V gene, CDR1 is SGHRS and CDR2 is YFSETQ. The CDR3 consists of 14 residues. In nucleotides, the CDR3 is TGCGCCAGCAGCTCGGGACAGGGTTACTATGGCTACACCTTC. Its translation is CASSSGQGYYGYTF.

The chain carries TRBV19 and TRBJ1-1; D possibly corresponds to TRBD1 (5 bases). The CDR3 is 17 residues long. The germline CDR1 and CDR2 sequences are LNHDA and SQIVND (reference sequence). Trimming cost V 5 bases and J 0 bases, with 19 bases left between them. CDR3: CASSPNRLQAMNTEAFF. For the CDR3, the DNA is TGTGCCAGTAGTCCCAACCGCCTACAGGCCATGAACACTGAAGCTTTCTTT. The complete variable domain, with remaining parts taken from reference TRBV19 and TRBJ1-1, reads DGGITQSPKYLFRKEGQNVTLSCEQNLNHDAMYWYRQDPGQGLRLIYYSQIVNDFQKGDIAEGYSVSREKKESFPLTVTSAQKNPTAFYLCASSPNRLQAMNTEAFFGQGTRLTVV.

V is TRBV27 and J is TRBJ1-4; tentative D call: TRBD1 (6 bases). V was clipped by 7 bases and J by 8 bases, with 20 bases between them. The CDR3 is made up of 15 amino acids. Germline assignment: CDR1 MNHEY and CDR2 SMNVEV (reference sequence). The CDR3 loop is CASKSQGSLGEKLFF. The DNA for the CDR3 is TGTGCCAGCAAGTCACAGGGATCGTTAGGCGAAAAACTGTTTTTT.

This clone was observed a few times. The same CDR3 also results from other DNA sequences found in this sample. CDR3 region: CAISEGGRETQYF. The CDR3 DNA reads TGTGCCATCAGTGAGGGGGGGAGAGAGACCCAGTACTTC. This chain connects TRBV10-3 to TRBJ2-5; D is perhaps TRBD2 (6 bases). The germline V gene has CDR1 ENHRY and CDR2 SYGVKD. V was shortened by 2 bases and J by 4 bases, with 8 bases between the two germline ends. This CDR3 region has 13 residues.

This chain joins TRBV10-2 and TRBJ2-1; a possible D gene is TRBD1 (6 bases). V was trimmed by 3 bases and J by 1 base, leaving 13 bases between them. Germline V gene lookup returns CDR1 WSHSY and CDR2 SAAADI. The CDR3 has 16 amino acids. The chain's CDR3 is CASSDPLQGSYNEQFF. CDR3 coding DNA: TGCGCCAGCAGTGACCCTCTTCAGGGGTCCTACAATGAGCAGTTCTTC.

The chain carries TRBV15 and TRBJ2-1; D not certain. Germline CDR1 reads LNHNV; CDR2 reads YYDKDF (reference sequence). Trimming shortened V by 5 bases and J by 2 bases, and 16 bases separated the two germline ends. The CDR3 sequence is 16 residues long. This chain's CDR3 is CATSVRGSSAYNEQFF. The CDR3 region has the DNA TGTGCCACCAGCGTTCGTGGTTCGAGCGCCTACAATGAGCAGTTCTTC.

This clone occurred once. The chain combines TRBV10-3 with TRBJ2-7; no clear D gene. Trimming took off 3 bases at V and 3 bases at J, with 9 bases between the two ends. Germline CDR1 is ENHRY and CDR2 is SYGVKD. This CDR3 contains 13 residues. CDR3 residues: CAISDRADYEQYF. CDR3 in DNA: TGTGCCATCAGTGACCGGGCAGACTACGAGCAGTACTTC.

The CDR3 is CASKGTRNGRQPYEQYF. The CDR3 region has the DNA TGTGCCAGCAAGGGAACTCGGAACGGGAGACAGCCTTACGAGCAGTACTTC. The chain recombines TRBV27 with TRBJ2-7; a possible D gene is TRBD2 (6 bases). The V and J ends lost 7 bases and 4 bases respectively, with 26 bases between them. The CDR3 runs to 17 residues. Germline assignment: CDR1 MNHEY and CDR2 SMNVEV (reference sequence).

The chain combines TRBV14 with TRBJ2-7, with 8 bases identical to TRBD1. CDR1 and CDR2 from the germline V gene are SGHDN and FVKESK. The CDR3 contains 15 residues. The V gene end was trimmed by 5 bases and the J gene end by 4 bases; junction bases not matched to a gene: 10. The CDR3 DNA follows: TGTGCCAGCAGCTCCCCCGGACAGGGTCCATACGAGCAGTACTTC. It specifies CASSSPGQGPYEQYF. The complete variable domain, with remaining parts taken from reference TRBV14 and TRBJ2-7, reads EAGVTQFPSHSVIEKGQTVTLRCDPISGHDNLYWYRRVMGKEIKFLLHFVKESKQDESGMPNNRFLAERTGGTYSTLKVQPAELEDSGVYFCASSSPGQGPYEQYFGPGTRLTVT.

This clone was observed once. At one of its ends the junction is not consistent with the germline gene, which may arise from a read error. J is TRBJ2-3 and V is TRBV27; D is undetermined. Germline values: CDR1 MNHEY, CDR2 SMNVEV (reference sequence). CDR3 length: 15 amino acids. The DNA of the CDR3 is TGTGCCAGCAGTCTATCGAGCAGTTTCGCAGATACGCAGTATTTT. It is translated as CASSLSSSFADTQYF.

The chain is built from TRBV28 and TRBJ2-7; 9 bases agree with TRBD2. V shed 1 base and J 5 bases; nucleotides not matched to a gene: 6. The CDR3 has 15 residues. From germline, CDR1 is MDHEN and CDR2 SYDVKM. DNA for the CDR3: TGTGCCAGCAGTTTATTGCGGGGGGGAGTCAACGAGCAGTACTTC. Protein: CASSLLRGGVNEQYF.

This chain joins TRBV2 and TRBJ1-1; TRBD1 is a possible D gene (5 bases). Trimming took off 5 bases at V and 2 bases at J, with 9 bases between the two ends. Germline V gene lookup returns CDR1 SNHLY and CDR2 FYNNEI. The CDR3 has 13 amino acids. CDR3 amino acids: CASSPTGNTEAFF. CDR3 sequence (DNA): TGTGCCAGCAGTCCCACAGGTAACACTGAAGCTTTCTTT.

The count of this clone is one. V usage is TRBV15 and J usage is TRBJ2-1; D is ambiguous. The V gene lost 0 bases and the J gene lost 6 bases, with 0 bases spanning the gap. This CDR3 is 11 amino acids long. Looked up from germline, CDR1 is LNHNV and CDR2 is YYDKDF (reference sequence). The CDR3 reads CATSRDNEQFF. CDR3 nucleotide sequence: TGTGCCACCAGCAGAGACAATGAGCAGTTCTTC.

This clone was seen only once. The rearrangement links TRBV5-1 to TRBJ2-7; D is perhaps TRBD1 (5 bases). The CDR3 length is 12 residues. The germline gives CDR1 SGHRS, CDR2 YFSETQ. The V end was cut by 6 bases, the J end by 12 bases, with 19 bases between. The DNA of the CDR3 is TGCGCCAGCAACGATGATGGGCAGGGCCTGTACTTC. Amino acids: CASNDDGQGLYF.

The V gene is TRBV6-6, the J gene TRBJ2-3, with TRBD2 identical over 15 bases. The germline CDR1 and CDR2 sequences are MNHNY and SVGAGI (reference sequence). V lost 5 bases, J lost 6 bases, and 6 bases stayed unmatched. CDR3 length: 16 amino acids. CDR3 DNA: TGTGCCAGCAGTCTGGGACTAGCGGGGGGAGAGGATACGCAGTATTTT. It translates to CASSLGLAGGEDTQYF.

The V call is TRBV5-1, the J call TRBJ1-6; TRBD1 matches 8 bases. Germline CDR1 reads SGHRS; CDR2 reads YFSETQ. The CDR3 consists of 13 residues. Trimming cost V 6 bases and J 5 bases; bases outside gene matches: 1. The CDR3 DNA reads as TGCGCCAGCACGACAGGGGATAATTCACCCCTCCACTTT. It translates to CASTTGDNSPLHF.

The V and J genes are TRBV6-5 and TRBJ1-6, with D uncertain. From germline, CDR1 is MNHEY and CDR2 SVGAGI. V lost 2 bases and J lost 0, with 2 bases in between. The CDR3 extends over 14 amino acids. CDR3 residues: CASSYGSYNSPLHF. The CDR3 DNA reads TGTGCCAGCAGTTACGGCTCCTATAATTCACCCCTCCACTTT.

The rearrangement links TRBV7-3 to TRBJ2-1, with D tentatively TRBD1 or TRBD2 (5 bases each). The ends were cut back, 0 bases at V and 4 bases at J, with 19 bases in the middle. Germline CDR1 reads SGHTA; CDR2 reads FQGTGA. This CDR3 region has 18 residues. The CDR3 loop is CASSLTGDPVQKYNEQFF. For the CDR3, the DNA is TGTGCCAGCAGCTTAACCGGGGACCCAGTCCAAAAATACAATGAGCAGTTCTTC.

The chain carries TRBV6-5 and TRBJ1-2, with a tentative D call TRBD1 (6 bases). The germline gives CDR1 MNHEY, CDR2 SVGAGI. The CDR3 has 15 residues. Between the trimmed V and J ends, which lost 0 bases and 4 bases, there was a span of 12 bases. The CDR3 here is CASSYSIQGTYGYTF. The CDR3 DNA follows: TGTGCCAGCAGTTACTCGATTCAGGGGACCTATGGCTACACCTTC.

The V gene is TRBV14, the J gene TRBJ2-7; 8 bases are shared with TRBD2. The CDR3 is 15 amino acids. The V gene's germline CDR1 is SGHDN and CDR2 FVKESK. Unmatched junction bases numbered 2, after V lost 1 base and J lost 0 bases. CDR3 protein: CASSQGLASSYEQYF. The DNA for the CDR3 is TGTGCCAGCAGCCAAGGACTAGCGAGCTCCTACGAGCAGTACTTC.

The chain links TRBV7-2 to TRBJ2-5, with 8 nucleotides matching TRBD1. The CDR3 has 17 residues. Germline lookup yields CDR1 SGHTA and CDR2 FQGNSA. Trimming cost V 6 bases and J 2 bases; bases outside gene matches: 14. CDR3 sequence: CASRNDWRTGKQETQYF. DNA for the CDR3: TGTGCCAGCAGGAACGACTGGCGGACAGGGAAACAAGAGACCCAGTACTTC.

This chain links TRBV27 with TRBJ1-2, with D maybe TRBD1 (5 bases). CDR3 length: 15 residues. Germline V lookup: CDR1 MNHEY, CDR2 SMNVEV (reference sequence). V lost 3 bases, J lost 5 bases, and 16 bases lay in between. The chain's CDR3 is CASSLTGTALYGYTF. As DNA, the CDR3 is TGTGCCAGCAGTTTGACGGGGACGGCGCTTTATGGCTACACCTTC.